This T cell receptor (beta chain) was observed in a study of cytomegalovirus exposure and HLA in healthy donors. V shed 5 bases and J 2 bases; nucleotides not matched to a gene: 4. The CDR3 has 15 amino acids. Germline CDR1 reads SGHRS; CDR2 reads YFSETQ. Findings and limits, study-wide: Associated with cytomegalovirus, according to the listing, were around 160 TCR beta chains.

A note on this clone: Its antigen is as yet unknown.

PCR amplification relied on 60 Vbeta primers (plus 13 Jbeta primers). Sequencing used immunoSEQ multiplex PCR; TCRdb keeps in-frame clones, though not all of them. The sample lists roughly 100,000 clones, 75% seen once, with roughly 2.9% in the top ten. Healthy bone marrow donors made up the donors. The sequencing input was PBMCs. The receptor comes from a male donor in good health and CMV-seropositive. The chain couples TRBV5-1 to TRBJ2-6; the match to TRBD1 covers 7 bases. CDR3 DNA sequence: TGCGCCAGCAGACAGGGGTTGACTGGGGCCAACGTCCTGACTTTC. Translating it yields CASRQGLTGANVLTF.